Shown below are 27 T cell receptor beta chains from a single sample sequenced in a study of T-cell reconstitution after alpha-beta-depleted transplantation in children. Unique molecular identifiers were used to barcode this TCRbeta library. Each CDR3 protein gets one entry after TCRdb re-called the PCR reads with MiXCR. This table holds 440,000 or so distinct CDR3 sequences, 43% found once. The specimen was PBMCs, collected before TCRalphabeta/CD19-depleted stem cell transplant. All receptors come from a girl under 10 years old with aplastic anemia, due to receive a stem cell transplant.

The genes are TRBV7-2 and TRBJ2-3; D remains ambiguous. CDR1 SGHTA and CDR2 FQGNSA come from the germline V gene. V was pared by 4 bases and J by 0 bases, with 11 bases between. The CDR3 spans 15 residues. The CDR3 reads CASSSEYASTDTQYF. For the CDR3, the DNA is TGTGCCAGCAGCTCCGAGTACGCTAGCACAGATACGCAGTATTTT.

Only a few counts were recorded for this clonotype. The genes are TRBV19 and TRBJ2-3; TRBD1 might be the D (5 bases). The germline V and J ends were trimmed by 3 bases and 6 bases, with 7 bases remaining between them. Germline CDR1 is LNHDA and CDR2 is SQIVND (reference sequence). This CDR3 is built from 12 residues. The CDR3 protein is CASSIDSDTQYF. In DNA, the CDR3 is TGTGCCAGTAGTATCGACAGCGATACGCAGTATTTT.

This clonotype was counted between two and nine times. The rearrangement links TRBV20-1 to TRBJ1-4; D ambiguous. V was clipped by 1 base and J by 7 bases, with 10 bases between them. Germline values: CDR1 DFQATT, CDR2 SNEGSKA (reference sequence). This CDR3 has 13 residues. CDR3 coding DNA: TGCAGTGCTAGAGGGGCGGCTACTGAAAAACTGTTTTTT. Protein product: CSARGAATEKLFF.

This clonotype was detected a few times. CDR3 coding DNA: TGTGCTAGTGGACGGACAGGGGCCAAAGCCTACGAGCAGTACTTC. Translated: CASGRTGAKAYEQYF. The chain is built from TRBV12-5 and TRBJ2-7, with 9 bases matching TRBD1. Germline values: CDR1 LGHNT, CDR2 FRNRAP. V lost 6 bases, J lost 2 bases, and 8 bases stayed unmatched. The CDR3 is 15 residues long.

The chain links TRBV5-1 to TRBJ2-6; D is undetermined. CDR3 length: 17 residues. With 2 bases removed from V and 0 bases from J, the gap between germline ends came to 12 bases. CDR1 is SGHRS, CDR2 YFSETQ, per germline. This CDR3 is CASSFLPTGSGANVLTF. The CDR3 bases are TGCGCCAGCAGCTTCCTCCCCACGGGCTCTGGGGCCAACGTCCTGACTTTC.

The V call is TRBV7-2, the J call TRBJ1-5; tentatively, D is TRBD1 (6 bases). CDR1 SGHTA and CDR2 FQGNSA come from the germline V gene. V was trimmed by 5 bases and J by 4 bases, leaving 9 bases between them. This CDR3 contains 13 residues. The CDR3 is CASSATGNQPQHF. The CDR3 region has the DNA TGTGCCAGCAGCGCGACAGGAAATCAGCCCCAGCATTTT.

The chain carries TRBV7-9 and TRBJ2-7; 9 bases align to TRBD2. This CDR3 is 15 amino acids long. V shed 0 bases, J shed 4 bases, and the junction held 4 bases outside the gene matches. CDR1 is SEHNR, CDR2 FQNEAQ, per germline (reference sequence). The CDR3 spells CASSLAPSGVYEQYF. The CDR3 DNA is TGTGCCAGCAGCTTAGCCCCTAGCGGGGTATACGAGCAGTACTTC.

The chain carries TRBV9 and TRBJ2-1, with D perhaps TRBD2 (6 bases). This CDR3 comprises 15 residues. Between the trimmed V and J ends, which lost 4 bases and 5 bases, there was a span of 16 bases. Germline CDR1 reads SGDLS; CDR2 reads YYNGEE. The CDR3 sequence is CASSPQGTRDNEQFF. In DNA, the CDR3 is TGTGCCAGCAGCCCCCAAGGGACTCGGGACAATGAGCAGTTCTTC.

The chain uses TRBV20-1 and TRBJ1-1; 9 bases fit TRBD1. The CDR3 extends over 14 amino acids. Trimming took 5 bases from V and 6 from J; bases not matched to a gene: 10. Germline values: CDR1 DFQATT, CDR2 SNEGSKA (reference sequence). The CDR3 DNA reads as TGCAGTGCTGCAAAACCGGGACAGGGTCCTGAAGCTTTCTTT. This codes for CSAAKPGQGPEAFF.

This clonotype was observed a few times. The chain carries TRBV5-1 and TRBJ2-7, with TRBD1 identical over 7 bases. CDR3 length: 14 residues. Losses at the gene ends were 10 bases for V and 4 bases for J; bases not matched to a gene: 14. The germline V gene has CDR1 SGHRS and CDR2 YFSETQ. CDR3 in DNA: TGCGCCGTCGGACCAGGGGGTAGGTCGTACGAGCAGTACTTC. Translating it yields CAVGPGGRSYEQYF. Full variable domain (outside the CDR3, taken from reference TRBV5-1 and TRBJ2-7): KAGVTQTPRYLIKTRGQQVTLSCSPISGHRSVSWYQQTPGQGLQFLFEYFSETQRNKGNFPGRFSGRQFSNSRSEMNVSTLELGDSALYLCAVGPGGRSYEQYFGPGTRLTVT.

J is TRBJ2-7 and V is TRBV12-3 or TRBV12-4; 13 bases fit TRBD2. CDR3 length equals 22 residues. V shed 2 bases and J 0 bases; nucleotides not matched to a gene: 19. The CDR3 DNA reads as TGTGCCAGCAGTTTAAAAACGCTAGGGGCGGGACTAGCGGGACCGAGCTCCTACGAGCAGTACTTC. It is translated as CASSLKTLGAGLAGPSSYEQYF.

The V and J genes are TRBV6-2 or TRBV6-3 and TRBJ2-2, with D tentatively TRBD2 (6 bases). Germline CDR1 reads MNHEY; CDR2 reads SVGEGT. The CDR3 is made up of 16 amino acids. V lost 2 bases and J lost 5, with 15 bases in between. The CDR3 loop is CASSYAALALTGELFF. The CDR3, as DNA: TGTGCCAGCAGTTACGCGGCTCTAGCGTTGACCGGGGAGCTGTTTTTT.

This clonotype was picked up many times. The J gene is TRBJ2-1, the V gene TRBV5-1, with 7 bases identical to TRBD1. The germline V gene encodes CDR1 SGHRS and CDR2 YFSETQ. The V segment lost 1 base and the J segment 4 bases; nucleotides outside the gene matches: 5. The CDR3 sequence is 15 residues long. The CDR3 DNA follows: TGCGCCAGCAGCTTGATGGGACAGATATACAATGAGCAGTTCTTC. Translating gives CASSLMGQIYNEQFF.

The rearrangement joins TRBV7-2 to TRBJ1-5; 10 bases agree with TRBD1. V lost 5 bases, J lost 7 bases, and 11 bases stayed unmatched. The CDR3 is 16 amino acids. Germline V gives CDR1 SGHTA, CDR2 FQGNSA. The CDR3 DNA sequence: TGTGCCAGCAGCCAGAGGGACAGGGGATTTTTGCAGCCCCAGCATTTT. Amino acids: CASSQRDRGFLQPQHF.

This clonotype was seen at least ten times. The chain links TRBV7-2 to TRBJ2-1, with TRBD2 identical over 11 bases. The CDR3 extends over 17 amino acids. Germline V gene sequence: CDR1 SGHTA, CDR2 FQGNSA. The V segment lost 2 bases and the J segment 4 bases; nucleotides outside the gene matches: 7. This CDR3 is CASSLTSGRPTYNEQFF. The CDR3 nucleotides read TGTGCCAGCAGCTTAACTAGCGGGAGACCTACATACAATGAGCAGTTCTTC.

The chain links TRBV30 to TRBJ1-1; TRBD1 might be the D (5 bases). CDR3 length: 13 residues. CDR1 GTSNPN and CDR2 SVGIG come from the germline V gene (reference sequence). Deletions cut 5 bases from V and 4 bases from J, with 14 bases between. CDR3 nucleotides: TGTGCCTGGGACAGAATCCCGGCCACTGAAGCTTTCTTT. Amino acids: CAWDRIPATEAFF. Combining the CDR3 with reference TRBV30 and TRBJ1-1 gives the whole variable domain SQTIHQWPATLVQPVGSPLSLECTVEGTSNPNLYWYRQAAGRGLQLLFYSVGIGQISSEVPQNLSASRPQDRQFILSSKKLLLSDSGFYLCAWDRIPATEAFFGQGTRLTVV.

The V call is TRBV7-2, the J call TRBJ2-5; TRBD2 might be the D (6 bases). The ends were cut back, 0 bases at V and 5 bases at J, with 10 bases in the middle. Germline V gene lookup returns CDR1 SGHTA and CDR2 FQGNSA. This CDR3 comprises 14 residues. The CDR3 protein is CASSLAGGEETQYF. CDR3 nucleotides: TGTGCCAGCAGCTTAGCCGGCGGGGAGGAGACCCAGTACTTC.

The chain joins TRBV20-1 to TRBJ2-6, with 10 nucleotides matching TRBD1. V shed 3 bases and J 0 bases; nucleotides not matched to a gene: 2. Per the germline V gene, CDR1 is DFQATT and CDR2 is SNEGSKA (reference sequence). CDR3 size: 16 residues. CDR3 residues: CSARDRGASGANVLTF. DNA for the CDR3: TGCAGTGCTAGGGACAGGGGGGCCTCTGGGGCCAACGTCCTGACTTTC.

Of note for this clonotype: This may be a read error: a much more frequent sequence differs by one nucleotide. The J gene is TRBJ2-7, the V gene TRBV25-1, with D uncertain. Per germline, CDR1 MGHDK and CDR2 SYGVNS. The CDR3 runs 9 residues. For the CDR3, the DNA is TGTGCGGTCGGTTACGAGCAGTACTTC. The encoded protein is CAVGYEQYF.

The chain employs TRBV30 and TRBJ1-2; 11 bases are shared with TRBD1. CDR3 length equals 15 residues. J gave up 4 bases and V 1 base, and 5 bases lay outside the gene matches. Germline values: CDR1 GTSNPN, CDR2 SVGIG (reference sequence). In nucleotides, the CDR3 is TGTGCCTGGAGTGCAGGGACAGGGGGTGGCTATGGCTACACCTTC. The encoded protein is CAWSAGTGGGYGYTF.

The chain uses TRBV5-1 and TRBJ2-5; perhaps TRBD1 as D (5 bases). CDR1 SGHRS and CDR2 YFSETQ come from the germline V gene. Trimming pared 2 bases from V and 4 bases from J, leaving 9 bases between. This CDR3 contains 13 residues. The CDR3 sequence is CASSFPGRETQYF. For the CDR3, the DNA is TGCGCCAGCAGCTTCCCAGGGCGAGAGACCCAGTACTTC.

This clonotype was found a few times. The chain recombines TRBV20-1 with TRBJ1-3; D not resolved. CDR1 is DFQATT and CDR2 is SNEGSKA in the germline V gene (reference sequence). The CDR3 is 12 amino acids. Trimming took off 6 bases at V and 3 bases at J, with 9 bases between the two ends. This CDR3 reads CSATMGGNTIYF. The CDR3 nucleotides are TGCAGTGCAACAATGGGTGGAAACACCATATATTTT.

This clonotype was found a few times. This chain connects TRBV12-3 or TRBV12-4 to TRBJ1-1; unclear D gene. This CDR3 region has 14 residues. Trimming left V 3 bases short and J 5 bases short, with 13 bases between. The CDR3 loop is CASSLSGGRTEAFF. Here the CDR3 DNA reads TGTGCCAGCAGTTTGAGCGGAGGGAGGACTGAAGCTTTCTTT.

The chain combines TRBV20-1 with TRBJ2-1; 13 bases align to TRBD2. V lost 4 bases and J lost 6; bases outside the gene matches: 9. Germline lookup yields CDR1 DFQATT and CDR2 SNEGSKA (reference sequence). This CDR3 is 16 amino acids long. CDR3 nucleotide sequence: TGCAGTGCTACCCTCTCTACTAGCGGGAGGGGCAATGAGCAGTTCTTC. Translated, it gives CSATLSTSGRGNEQFF.

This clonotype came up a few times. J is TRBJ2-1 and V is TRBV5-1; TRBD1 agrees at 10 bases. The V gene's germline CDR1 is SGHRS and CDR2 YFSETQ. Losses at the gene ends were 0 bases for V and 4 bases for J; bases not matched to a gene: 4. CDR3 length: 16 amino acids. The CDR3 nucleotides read TGCGCCAGCAGCTTGGGACAGGGGGCTGGGTACAATGAGCAGTTCTTC. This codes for CASSLGQGAGYNEQFF.

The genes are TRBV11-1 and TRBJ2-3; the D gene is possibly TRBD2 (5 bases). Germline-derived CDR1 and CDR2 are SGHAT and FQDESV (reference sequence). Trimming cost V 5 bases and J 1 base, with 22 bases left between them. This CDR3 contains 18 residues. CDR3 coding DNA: TGTGCCAGCAGCCCACATACCCTCGGAGGTGGGGGCACAGATACGCAGTATTTT. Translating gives CASSPHTLGGGGTDTQYF.

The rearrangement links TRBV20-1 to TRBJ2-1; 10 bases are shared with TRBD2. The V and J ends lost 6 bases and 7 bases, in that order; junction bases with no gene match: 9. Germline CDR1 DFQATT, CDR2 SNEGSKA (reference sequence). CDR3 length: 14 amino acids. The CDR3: CSAKASGRGNEQFF. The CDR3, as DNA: TGCAGTGCAAAGGCCAGCGGGAGGGGGAATGAGCAGTTCTTC.